This TCR beta chain was profiled in a study of post-analysis software for immune sequencing data. Study-wide findings and caveats: Controls had lower frequencies than patients of 4 or 5 TRBV segments, which included TRBV5-6, TRBV5-1 and TRBV20-1.

This clonotype was recorded at least ten times. The target antigen is unknown. V gave up 5 bases and J gave up 5 bases; unmatched junction bases: 2. Germline assignment: CDR1 MNHEY and CDR2 SVGAGI. The CDR3 contains 12 residues. Unique molecular identifiers were built into the TCR beta cDNA libraries. TCRdb reprocessed the PCR reads via MiXCR and lists one record per CDR3 protein. The sample has fewer than 550,000 distinct CDR3 sequences; 30% to 40% are singletons. The clonotype was recovered from a girl aged 2 to 17 with multiple sclerosis. Sequenced sample: blood. The V and J genes are TRBV6-5 and TRBJ2-5; TRBD2 matches 7 bases. The CDR3 is CASSRSGETQYF. The CDR3 coding sequence is TGTGCCAGCAGTCGTAGCGGGGAGACCCAGTACTTC.